This T cell receptor beta chain was retrieved from a study of breast tumors, draining lymph nodes, adjacent tissues listed by TCRdb under 2016. About the full investigation: Breast cancer patients provided tumor, adjacent nontumor tissue and axillary lymph nodes, and the study compared the TCR beta repertoires across these three sources. In human breast cancer, the study set out to evaluate how tumor, surrounding tissue and draining lymph node repertoires relate to one another and whether T cells may move between these sites. What the work shows at the level of the full study, not this receptor alone: Tumor and nontumor tissue repertoires were found to be significantly more similar in luminal-like than in basal-like breast cancer. The conclusion that tumor T cells originate in lymph nodes was presented as consistent with a hypothesis rather than as directly demonstrated. The data were considered consistent with the idea that most tumor T cells come from the lymph node and then expand in tumor tissue. Tumors showed preferential V and J gene usage, and their T-cell repertoire diversity fell below that of lymph nodes yet above that of nontumor tissue.

Instrument used: Illumina HiSeq 2000. Multiplex PCR amplification was used to generate the TCR beta chain libraries. High-throughput sequencing was used to analyze the amplified TCR beta chain products. Through fastp at Q25 and MiXCR, TCRdb rebuilt clones from the public reads, retaining in-frame beta chains. Duplicate CDR3 protein sequences are folded into a single record with the most common DNA and genes. Counted in this sample were about 140,000 distinct CDR3 sequences; approximately 32% of them appeared once. The ten most abundant clones make up about 2.5% of the sample. The lymph node samples were taken from the axillary draining lymph nodes of breast cancer patients. In the case of this clonotype: The antigen it binds to is not known. Within one base of it there is no much larger clone, and no base qualities were kept.

The trim is 6 bases for V and 11 bases for J, with a gap of 19 bases between the germline ends. The germline V gene (reference sequence) sets CDR1 to DFQATT and CDR2 to SNEGSKA. The CDR3, cysteine through phenylalanine, is 12 amino acids long. The retained sequence is limited to the CDR3, 36 bases, with the frame set at the first base. This receptor was taken from a female donor with breast cancer. Some clones in this sample may be carry-over from other donors' samples. The V and J genes are TRBV20-1 and TRBJ1-1; TRBD1 is a possible D gene, resting on 6 matching bases. The sample comprised axillary lymph node tissue. The nucleotides read TGCAGTGCGATCAGGGGTCGCGGTTCGGCTTTCTTT. It codes for CSAIRGRGSAFF.